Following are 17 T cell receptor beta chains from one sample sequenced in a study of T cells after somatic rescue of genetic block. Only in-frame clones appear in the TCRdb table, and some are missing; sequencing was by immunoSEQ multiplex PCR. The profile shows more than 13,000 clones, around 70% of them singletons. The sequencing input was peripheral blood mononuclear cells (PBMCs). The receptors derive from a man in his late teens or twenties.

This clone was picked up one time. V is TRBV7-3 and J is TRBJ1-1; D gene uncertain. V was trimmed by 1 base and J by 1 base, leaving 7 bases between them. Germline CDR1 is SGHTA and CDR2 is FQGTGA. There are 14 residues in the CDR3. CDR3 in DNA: TGTGCCAGCAGCTTAAGTGGATCGAACACTGAAGCTTTCTTT. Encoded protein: CASSLSGSNTEAFF.

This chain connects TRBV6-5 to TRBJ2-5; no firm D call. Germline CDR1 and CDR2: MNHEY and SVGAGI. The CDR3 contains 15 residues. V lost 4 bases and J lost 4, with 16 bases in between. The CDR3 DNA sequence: TGTGCCAGCAGTTCCCTCCGGACCAGAGGAGAGACCCAGTACTTC. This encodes CASSSLRTRGETQYF.

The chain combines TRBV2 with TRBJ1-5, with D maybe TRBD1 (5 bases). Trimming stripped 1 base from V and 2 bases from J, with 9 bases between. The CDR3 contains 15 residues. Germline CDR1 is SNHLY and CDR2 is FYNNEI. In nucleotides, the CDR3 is TGTGCCAGCAGTGAAGGCAGGGTAGGCAATCAGCCCCAGCATTTT. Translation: CASSEGRVGNQPQHF.

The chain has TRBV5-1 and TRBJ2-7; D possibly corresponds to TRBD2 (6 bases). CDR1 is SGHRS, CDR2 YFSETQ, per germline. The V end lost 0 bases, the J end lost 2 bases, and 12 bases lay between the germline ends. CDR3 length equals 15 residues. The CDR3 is CASSLALAETYEQYF. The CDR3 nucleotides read TGCGCCAGCAGCTTGGCCTTAGCGGAAACCTACGAGCAGTACTTC. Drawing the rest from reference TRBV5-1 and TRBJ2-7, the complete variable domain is KAGVTQTPRYLIKTRGQQVTLSCSPISGHRSVSWYQQTPGQGLQFLFEYFSETQRNKGNFPGRFSGRQFSNSRSEMNVSTLELGDSALYLCASSLALAETYEQYFGPGTRLTVT.

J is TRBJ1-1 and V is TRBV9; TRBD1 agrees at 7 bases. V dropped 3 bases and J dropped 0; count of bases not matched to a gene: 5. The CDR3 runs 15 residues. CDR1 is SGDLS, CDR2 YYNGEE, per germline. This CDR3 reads CASSARQGMNTEAFF. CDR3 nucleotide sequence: TGTGCCAGCAGCGCGAGACAGGGTATGAACACTGAAGCTTTCTTT.

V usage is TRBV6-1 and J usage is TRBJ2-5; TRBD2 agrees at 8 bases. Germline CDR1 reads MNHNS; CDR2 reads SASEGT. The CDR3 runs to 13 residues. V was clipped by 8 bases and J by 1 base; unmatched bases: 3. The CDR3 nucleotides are TGTGCCAGCGGTACTAGCGGCCAAGAGACCCAGTACTTC. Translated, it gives CASGTSGQETQYF.

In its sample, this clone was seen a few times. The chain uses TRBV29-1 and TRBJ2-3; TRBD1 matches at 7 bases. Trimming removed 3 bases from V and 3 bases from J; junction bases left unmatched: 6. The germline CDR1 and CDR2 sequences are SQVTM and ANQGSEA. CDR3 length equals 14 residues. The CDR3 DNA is TGCAGCGTTGATCCAGGGGGATCGACAGATACGCAGTATTTT. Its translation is CSVDPGGSTDTQYF.

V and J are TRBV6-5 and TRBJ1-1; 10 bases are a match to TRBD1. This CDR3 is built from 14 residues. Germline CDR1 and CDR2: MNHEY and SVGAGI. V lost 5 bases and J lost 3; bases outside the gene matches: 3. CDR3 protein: CASSDRGRDTEAFF. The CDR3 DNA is TGTGCCAGCAGTGACAGGGGGCGGGACACTGAAGCTTTCTTT.

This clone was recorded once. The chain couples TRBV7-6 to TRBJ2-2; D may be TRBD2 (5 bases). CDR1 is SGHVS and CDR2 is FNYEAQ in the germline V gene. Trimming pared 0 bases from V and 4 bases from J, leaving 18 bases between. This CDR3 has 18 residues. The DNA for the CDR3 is TGTGCCAGCAGCTTAGCCGTTAGCGCCCGAGAGCCCACCGGGGAGCTGTTTTTT. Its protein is CASSLAVSAREPTGELFF. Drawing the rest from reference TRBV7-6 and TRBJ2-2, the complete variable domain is GAGVSQSPRYKVTKRGQDVALRCDPISGHVSLYWYRQALGQGPEFLTYFNYEAQQDKSGLPNDRFSAERPEGSISTLTIQRTEQRDSAMYRCASSLAVSAREPTGELFFGEGSRLTVL.

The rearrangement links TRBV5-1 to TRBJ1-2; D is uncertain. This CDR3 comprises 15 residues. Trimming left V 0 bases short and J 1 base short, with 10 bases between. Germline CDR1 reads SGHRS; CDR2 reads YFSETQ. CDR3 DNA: TGCGCCAGCAGCTTGGGACCCCACCTTAACTATGGCTACACCTTC. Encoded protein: CASSLGPHLNYGYTF.

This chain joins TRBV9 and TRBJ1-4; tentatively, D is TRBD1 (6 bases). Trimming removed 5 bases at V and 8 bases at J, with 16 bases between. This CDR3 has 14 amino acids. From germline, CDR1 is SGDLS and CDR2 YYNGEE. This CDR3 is CASSPPGVKEKLFF. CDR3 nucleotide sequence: TGTGCCAGCAGTCCCCCAGGGGTTAAGGAAAAACTGTTTTTT.

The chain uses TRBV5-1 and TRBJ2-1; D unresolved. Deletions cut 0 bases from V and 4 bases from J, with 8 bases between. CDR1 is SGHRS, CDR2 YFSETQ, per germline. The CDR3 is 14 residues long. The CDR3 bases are TGCGCCAGCAGCTTGGCGCTGGGTTACAATGAGCAGTTCTTC. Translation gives CASSLALGYNEQFF.

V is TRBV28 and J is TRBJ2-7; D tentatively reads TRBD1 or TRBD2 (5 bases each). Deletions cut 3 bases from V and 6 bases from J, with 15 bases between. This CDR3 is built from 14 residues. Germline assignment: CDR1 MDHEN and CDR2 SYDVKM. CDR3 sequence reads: CASSLRGAGGEQYF. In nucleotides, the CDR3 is TGTGCCAGCAGTTTGAGGGGTGCGGGTGGCGAGCAGTACTTC. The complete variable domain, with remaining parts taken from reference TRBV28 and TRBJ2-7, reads DVKVTQSSRYLVKRTGEKVFLECVQDMDHENMFWYRQDPGLGLRLIYFSYDVKMKEKGDIPEGYSVSREKKERFSLILESASTNQTSMYLCASSLRGAGGEQYFGPGTRLTVT.

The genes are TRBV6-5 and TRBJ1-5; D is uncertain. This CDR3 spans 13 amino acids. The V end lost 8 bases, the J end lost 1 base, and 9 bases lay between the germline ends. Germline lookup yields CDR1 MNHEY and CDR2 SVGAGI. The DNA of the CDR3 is TGTGCCAGCTCGAAGAAAAGCAATCAGCCCCAGCATTTT. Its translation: CASSKKSNQPQHF.

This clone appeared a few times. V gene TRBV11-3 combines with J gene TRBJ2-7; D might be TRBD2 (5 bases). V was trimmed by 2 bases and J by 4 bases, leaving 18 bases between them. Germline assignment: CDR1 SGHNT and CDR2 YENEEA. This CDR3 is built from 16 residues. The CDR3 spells CASSLPLLVRGYEQYF. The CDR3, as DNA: TGTGCCAGCAGCTTACCCTTACTAGTTCGGGGATACGAGCAGTACTTC.

CDR3 amino acids: CASSPRGSGSGNTIYF. In nucleotides, the CDR3 is TGTGCCAGCAGTCCCCGAGGTTCGGGGAGTGGAAACACCATATATTTT. The gene calls are TRBV28 and TRBJ1-3; D gene ambiguous. Trimming stripped 5 bases from V and 3 bases from J, with 17 bases between. From germline, CDR1 is MDHEN and CDR2 SYDVKM. The CDR3 length is 16 residues.

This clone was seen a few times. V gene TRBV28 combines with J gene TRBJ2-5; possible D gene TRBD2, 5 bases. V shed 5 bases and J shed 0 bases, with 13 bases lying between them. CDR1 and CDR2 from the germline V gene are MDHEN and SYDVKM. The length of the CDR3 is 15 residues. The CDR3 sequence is CASSPIAPYQETQYF. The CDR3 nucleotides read TGTGCCAGCAGTCCAATAGCGCCCTACCAAGAGACCCAGTACTTC.